This entry concerns a single TCR beta chain. This entry comes from a study of blood T cell repertoires in COVID-19. The authors' processing: Nucleated cell number was recorded as an estimate derived from reference gene primer amplification. Only in-frame clones appear in the TCRdb table, and some are missing; sequencing was by immunoSEQ multiplex PCR. V and J calls and clone size come straight from that table; D and trimming were deduced from the DNA. Of some 130,000 clones in the sample, about 70% were seen once. Deletions cut 4 bases from V and 7 bases from J, with 17 bases between. Per germline, CDR1 MNHEY and CDR2 SVGAGI. The CDR3 is 14 residues long.

Input material: peripheral blood. This sequence joins TRBV6-5 and TRBJ2-7, with D possibly being TRBD1 (6 bases). The source of this sequence is a man older than 75 with acute or convalescent COVID-19. CDR3 region: CASSFLDRLMEQYF. The CDR3 nucleotides are TGTGCCAGCAGTTTCCTTGACAGGCTGATGGAGCAGTACTTC.